This section outlines one T cell receptor (beta chain) sequence together with its context. The CDR3 length is 15 residues. CDR1 and CDR2 (germline): MNHNY, SVGAGI (reference sequence). V lost 6 bases, J lost 8 bases, and 7 bases stayed unmatched. Assignments of participants to cohorts depended upon their own reported clinical history. Recovered Cohort 3 donors showed two negative PCRs, clearance, or symptom resolution. The data were taken from a study of blood T cell repertoires in COVID-19. The wider study: Donors in the United States, Italy and Spain gave samples during acute or convalescent COVID-19.

Per the authors' pipeline: Counts of nucleated cells, estimated from reference gene primer amplification, were obtained. Data came from immunoSEQ multiplex PCR; TCRdb stores just in-frame clones and leaves some out. V and J calls and clone size follow that table, whereas D and trimming were derived from the DNA. In the table there are roughly 41,000 clones, approximately 86% of which are singletons. The chain carries TRBV6-6 and TRBJ2-1; 13 nucleotides agree with TRBD2. This sequence originates from a woman aged 50 to 60 who had recovered from COVID-19. The material sequenced was PBMCs or T cells enriched from blood (not recorded which). Here the CDR3 reads CASREGLAGNHEQFF. The CDR3 bases are TGTGCCAGCAGGGAGGGACTAGCGGGAAACCATGAGCAGTTCTTC.